Presented here are 30 T cell receptor beta chains from one specimen sequenced in a study of cytomegalovirus exposure and HLA in healthy donors (dated by TCRdb to the late 2010s). Libraries were constructed by the immunoSEQ multiplex PCR assay. Sourced from immuneACCESS, this table was stored by TCRdb with only in-frame sequences that have V and J called. A share of the clones is absent; for the studies checked, an unresolved V gene accounts for under half, and the remainder has no known explanation. The sample yields some 170,000 clones; 89% were counted once. The ten most abundant clones make up 4% to 5% of the sample. The sequenced material came from PBMCs. The source of these receptors is a man aged 18 to 30 in good health and CMV-seropositive.

The chain has TRBV28 and TRBJ2-1; tentative D call: TRBD2 (6 bases). CDR1 MDHEN and CDR2 SYDVKM come from the germline V gene. V lost 6 bases, J lost 0 bases, and 15 bases lay in between. The CDR3 is 16 amino acids. Written as DNA, the CDR3 is TGTGCCAGCAGCCCGGCCGGGACTGGCTCCTACAATGAGCAGTTCTTC. Its translation is CASSPAGTGSYNEQFF.

The chain employs TRBV7-9 and TRBJ2-6; TRBD1 is a possible D gene (6 bases). From germline, CDR1 is SEHNR and CDR2 FQNEAQ (reference sequence). The CDR3 runs to 15 residues. The ends were cut back, 5 bases at V and 11 bases at J, with 19 bases in the middle. The CDR3 loop reads CASSRNRAPLYVLTF. The CDR3 DNA reads TGTGCCAGCAGCCGGAACAGGGCCCCTCTCTACGTCCTGACTTTC. Combining the CDR3 with reference TRBV7-9 and TRBJ2-6 gives the whole variable domain DTGVSQNPRHKITKRGQNVTFRCDPISEHNRLYWYRQTLGQGPEFLTYFQNEAQLEKSRLLSDRFSAERPKGSFSTLEIQRTEQGDSAMYLCASSRNRAPLYVLTFGAGSRLTVL.

The genes are TRBV10-3 and TRBJ2-7; the D gene is possibly TRBD2 (6 bases). V was shortened by 6 bases and J by 4 bases, with 16 bases between the two germline ends. This CDR3 has 14 amino acids. Germline V gene lookup returns CDR1 ENHRY and CDR2 SYGVKD. In nucleotides, the CDR3 is TGTGCCATCAGGTCTAGCGAGCACGGATACGAGCAGTACTTC. Protein: CAIRSSEHGYEQYF.

This rearrangement joins TRBV19 to TRBJ2-7, with a possible D match to TRBD2 (6 bases). Trimming left V 1 base short and J 0 bases short, with 10 bases between. Germline V CDR1 and CDR2: LNHDA, SQIVND (reference sequence). The CDR3 consists of 15 residues. The CDR3 nucleotides are TGTGCCAGTAGTATAGTAGCGACTAGCTCCTACGAGCAGTACTTC. Translation: CASSIVATSSYEQYF.

This chain uses TRBV4-2 with TRBJ1-1; D might be TRBD1 (6 bases). Germline loops: CDR1 LGHNA, CDR2 YNFKEQ. The CDR3 is made up of 18 amino acids. Deletions cut 0 bases from V and 0 bases from J, with 17 bases between. The CDR3 protein is CASSQDPQGPWMNTEAFF. DNA for the CDR3: TGTGCCAGCAGCCAAGACCCACAGGGTCCATGGATGAACACTGAAGCTTTCTTT.

The genes are TRBV28 and TRBJ2-1; TRBD2 aligns across 12 bases. The CDR3 runs 13 residues. V lost 7 bases and J lost 9; bases outside the gene matches: 4. Germline V CDR1 and CDR2: MDHEN, SYDVKM. The CDR3 loop reads CASKTSGSGEQFF. CDR3 nucleotide sequence: TGTGCCAGCAAGACTAGCGGGAGTGGTGAGCAGTTCTTC.

The V gene is TRBV27, the J gene TRBJ2-7; TRBD2 agrees at 13 bases. This CDR3 contains 14 residues. Germline V CDR1 and CDR2: MNHEY, SMNVEV (reference sequence). V lost 8 bases, J lost 0 bases, and 1 base stayed unmatched. The CDR3 sequence is CASGTSGVSYEQYF. The CDR3 DNA is TGTGCCAGCGGGACTAGCGGGGTCTCCTACGAGCAGTACTTC.

The rearrangement joins TRBV9 to TRBJ2-3; D call uncertain. The CDR3 spans 13 residues. Germline V gene sequence: CDR1 SGDLS, CDR2 YYNGEE. V lost 2 bases and J 6 bases, leaving 10 bases between the germline ends. The CDR3 DNA reads as TGTGCCAGCAGCGTGAGAGGTGGGGATACGCAGTATTTT. It specifies CASSVRGGDTQYF.

The chain joins TRBV7-2 to TRBJ1-2, with TRBD1 matching over 7 bases. The CDR3 spans 16 residues. In germline, CDR1 is SGHTA, CDR2 FQGNSA. The ends lost 5 bases at V and 7 bases at J; junction bases unmatched: 16. CDR3 DNA sequence: TGTGCCAGCAGCGCGCGGACAGGCCACCCCGGCGCTGGCTACACCTTC. It encodes CASSARTGHPGAGYTF.

The chain employs TRBV7-9 and TRBJ2-1, with 10 bases fitting TRBD2. Germline V lookup: CDR1 SEHNR, CDR2 FQNEAQ (reference sequence). This CDR3 has 15 residues. V dropped 8 bases and J dropped 5; count of bases not matched to a gene: 9. The CDR3 bases are TGTGCCAGCTCAGTAGCGGGAGGAGGGCACAATGAGCAGTTCTTC. Translating it yields CASSVAGGGHNEQFF.

The rearrangement uses TRBV21-1 and TRBJ2-3; the listed D gene, TRBD1, was not tested against the DNA. TRBV21-1 is reported as a pseudogene. This CDR3 spans 13 amino acids. The CDR3 here is CASWTGGTDTQYF. The CDR3 bases are TGTGCCAGCTGGACAGGCGGCACAGATACGCAGTATTTT.

The chain combines TRBV19 with TRBJ2-7; 11 nucleotides line up with TRBD2. V lost 6 bases and J lost 6; bases outside the gene matches: 7. Germline loops: CDR1 LNHDA, CDR2 SQIVND (reference sequence). The CDR3 has 14 amino acids. In nucleotides, the CDR3 is TGTGCCAGTAGGGTAGCGGGAGGGCATACCGAGCAGTACTTC. Translating it yields CASRVAGGHTEQYF.

This chain connects TRBV27 to TRBJ2-1; perhaps TRBD2 as D (8 bases). The CDR3 contains 18 residues. V gave up 4 bases and J gave up 0 bases, with 19 bases separating them. Germline CDR1 and CDR2: MNHEY and SMNVEV (reference sequence). The CDR3 DNA reads TGTGCCAGCAGTTGGGACAGCGCCGGGACTAGCTCCTACAATGAGCAGTTCTTC. It translates to CASSWDSAGTSSYNEQFF.

This clone was found a few times. V and J are TRBV11-2 and TRBJ2-7; TRBD2 aligns across 7 bases. Trimming removed 0 bases from V and 3 bases from J; junction bases left unmatched: 2. Germline CDR1 is SGHAT and CDR2 is FQNNGV. This CDR3 contains 14 residues. The CDR3 nucleotides are TGTGCCAGCAGCTTAGAGCGGACTAGCTACGAGCAGTACTTC. Its protein product is CASSLERTSYEQYF.

The rearrangement uses TRBV25-1 and TRBJ2-1; a weak D match, TRBD2 (6 bases). Germline assignment: CDR1 MGHDK and CDR2 SYGVNS. V was cut by 5 bases and J by 5 bases, with 13 bases left in between. The CDR3 is made up of 14 amino acids. In nucleotides, the CDR3 is TGTGCCAGCAGTACCCCGGACTACGACAATGAGCAGTTCTTC. Translation: CASSTPDYDNEQFF.

The gene calls are TRBV18 and TRBJ2-7, with 7 nucleotides matching TRBD1. Trimming removed 3 bases from V and 3 bases from J; junction bases left unmatched: 5. Per the germline V gene, CDR1 is KGHSH and CDR2 is LQKENI. The CDR3 totals 14 residues. This chain's CDR3 is CASSPEGQFYEQYF. The CDR3 coding sequence is TGTGCCAGCTCACCCGAGGGACAGTTCTACGAGCAGTACTTC.

This chain connects TRBV25-1 to TRBJ2-5; 7 bases line up with TRBD1. The trim removed 2 bases at V and 5 bases at J, leaving 2 bases unmatched. CDR3 length equals 13 residues. Germline lookup yields CDR1 MGHDK and CDR2 SYGVNS. The CDR3: CASSEVRGETQYF. CDR3 in DNA: TGTGCCAGCAGTGAAGTCAGGGGGGAGACCCAGTACTTC. The full variable domain, in which reference TRBV25-1 and TRBJ2-5 provide the parts outside the CDR3, is EADIYQTPRYLVIGTGKKITLECSQTMGHDKMYWYQQDPGMELHLIHYSYGVNSTEKGDLSSESTVSRIRTEHFPLTLESARPSHTSQYLCASSEVRGETQYFGPGTRLLVL.

The rearrangement links TRBV4-1 to TRBJ2-1; 7 nucleotides line up with TRBD2. J gave up 6 bases and V 2 bases, and 16 bases lay outside the gene matches. Germline values: CDR1 MGHRA, CDR2 YSYEKL. The length of the CDR3 is 18 residues. DNA for the CDR3: TGCGCCAGCAGCCAAACTAGTCCCGGGACTACGAGGCCCAATGAGCAGTTCTTC. Protein product: CASSQTSPGTTRPNEQFF.

This clone was observed a few times. The V gene is TRBV6-6, the J gene TRBJ1-5; 8 nucleotides line up with TRBD1. The V gene's germline CDR1 is MNHNY and CDR2 SVGAGI (reference sequence). The CDR3 is 14 amino acids. The J segment lost 7 bases and the V segment lost 6 bases, leaving 8 bases of the junction unmatched. CDR3 coding DNA: TGTGCCAGCAGAGGAAGACAGGGGATCCAGCCCCAGCATTTT. As protein: CASRGRQGIQPQHF.

V and J are TRBV9 and TRBJ2-1, with TRBD2 matching over 14 bases. Germline CDR1 is SGDLS and CDR2 is YYNGEE. This CDR3 spans 15 amino acids. The V segment lost 5 bases and the J segment 9 bases; nucleotides outside the gene matches: 7. CDR3 DNA: TGTGCCAGCAGTACCGGGACTAGCGGGAGAGGTGAGCAGTTCTTC. Encoded protein: CASSTGTSGRGEQFF.

This chain uses TRBV7-9 with TRBJ2-7; perhaps TRBD2 as D (6 bases). Germline V gene lookup returns CDR1 SEHNR and CDR2 FQNEAQ (reference sequence). This CDR3 is 13 amino acids long. The V and J ends lost 1 base and 3 bases respectively, with 7 bases between them. In nucleotides, the CDR3 is TGTGCCAGCAGCTTAGGTAGCGGCTACGAGCAGTACTTC. Translating it yields CASSLGSGYEQYF. Full variable domain (remainder filled in from reference TRBV7-9 and TRBJ2-7): DTGVSQNPRHKITKRGQNVTFRCDPISEHNRLYWYRQTLGQGPEFLTYFQNEAQLEKSRLLSDRFSAERPKGSFSTLEIQRTEQGDSAMYLCASSLGSGYEQYFGPGTRLTVT.

This rearrangement joins TRBV19 to TRBJ2-3; 10 bases align to TRBD2. The CDR3 has 15 residues. Germline V gene data show CDR1 as LNHDA and CDR2 as SQIVND (reference sequence). The J segment lost 0 bases and the V segment lost 8 bases, leaving 5 bases of the junction unmatched. The CDR3 loop reads CASRSGGFSTDTQYF. CDR3 bases: TGTGCCAGTCGTAGCGGGGGGTTTAGCACAGATACGCAGTATTTT.

This chain connects TRBV7-9 to TRBJ1-2, with D hard to call. Per germline, CDR1 SEHNR and CDR2 FQNEAQ (reference sequence). V shed 5 bases and J shed 5 bases, with 15 bases lying between them. CDR3 length: 14 amino acids. In DNA form, the CDR3 reads TGTGCCAGCAGCCAAACGGAGGCCGTATATGGCTACACCTTC. Its protein product is CASSQTEAVYGYTF.

This clone has a single count. The chain combines TRBV5-1 with TRBJ2-5; D is undetermined. This CDR3 region has 11 residues. V lost 0 bases and J 5 bases, leaving 2 bases between the germline ends. Germline V CDR1 and CDR2: SGHRS, YFSETQ. In DNA form, the CDR3 reads TGCGCCAGCAGCTTGGCGGAGACCCAGTACTTC. As protein: CASSLAETQYF. Using reference TRBV5-1 and TRBJ2-5 for the parts outside the CDR3, the full variable domain is KAGVTQTPRYLIKTRGQQVTLSCSPISGHRSVSWYQQTPGQGLQFLFEYFSETQRNKGNFPGRFSGRQFSNSRSEMNVSTLELGDSALYLCASSLAETQYFGPGTRLLVL.

V is TRBV7-9 and J is TRBJ2-7, with D possibly TRBD2 on 6 matching bases. This CDR3 has 16 amino acids. CDR1 and CDR2 from the germline V gene are SEHNR and FQNEAQ (reference sequence). V lost 5 bases, J lost 3 bases, and 20 bases lay in between. CDR3 region: CASSQSGSGFGYEQYF. For the CDR3, the DNA is TGTGCCAGCAGCCAAAGCGGGTCGGGGTTTGGCTACGAGCAGTACTTC.

In DNA, the CDR3 is TGCGCCAGCAGCCTGACATTTGAGAATGAGCAGTTCTTC. Translation: CASSLTFENEQFF. This chain joins TRBV5-1 and TRBJ2-1; D gene uncertain. Germline lookup yields CDR1 SGHRS and CDR2 YFSETQ. The V end lost 4 bases, the J end lost 7 bases, and 12 bases lay between the germline ends. CDR3 length equals 13 residues.

The chain employs TRBV7-8 and TRBJ2-7; perhaps TRBD2 as D (6 bases). V was pared by 2 bases and J by 0 bases, with 11 bases between. Germline V gene lookup returns CDR1 SGHVS and CDR2 FQNEAQ. The CDR3 runs to 15 residues. The CDR3 bases are TGTGCCAGCAGCTTAAGGCTAGCGAACTCCTACGAGCAGTACTTC. It codes for CASSLRLANSYEQYF.

This CDR3 reads CASSADFGTDTQYF. CDR3 bases: TGTGCCAGCAGCGCTGACTTCGGCACAGATACGCAGTATTTT. The chain employs TRBV9 and TRBJ2-3; D not certain. Germline V gene lookup returns CDR1 SGDLS and CDR2 YYNGEE. CDR3 length equals 14 residues. V was cut by 3 bases and J by 1 base, with 9 bases left in between.

The gene calls are TRBV10-2 and TRBJ2-1, with TRBD2 matching over 8 bases. The CDR3 is 12 amino acids. Germline CDR1 reads WSHSY; CDR2 reads SAAADI. V dropped 6 bases and J dropped 12; count of bases not matched to a gene: 7. In DNA, the CDR3 is TGCGCCAGCAGGGACGGGACTAGTGGGCAGTTCTTC. It yields the protein CASRDGTSGQFF.

The V gene is TRBV6-5, the J gene TRBJ2-7; TRBD1 agrees at 12 bases. This CDR3 is built from 15 residues. Per the germline V gene, CDR1 is MNHEY and CDR2 is SVGAGI. With V trimmed by 5 bases and J by 5 bases, 7 bases remained unmatched. CDR3: CASSRTGQGAHEQYF. The CDR3 DNA reads TGTGCCAGCAGTAGAACGGGACAGGGGGCCCACGAGCAGTACTTC.